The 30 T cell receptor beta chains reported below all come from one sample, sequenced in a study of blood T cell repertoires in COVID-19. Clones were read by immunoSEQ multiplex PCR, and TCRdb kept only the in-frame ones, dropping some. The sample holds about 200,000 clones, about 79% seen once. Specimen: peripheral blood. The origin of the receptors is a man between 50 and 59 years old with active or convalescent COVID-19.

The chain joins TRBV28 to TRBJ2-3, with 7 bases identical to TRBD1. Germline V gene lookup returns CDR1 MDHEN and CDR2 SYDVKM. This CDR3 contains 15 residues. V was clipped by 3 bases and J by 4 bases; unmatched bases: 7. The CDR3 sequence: CASSFSPGGADTQYF. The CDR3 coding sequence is TGTGCCAGCAGTTTCTCTCCAGGGGGTGCAGATACGCAGTATTTT.

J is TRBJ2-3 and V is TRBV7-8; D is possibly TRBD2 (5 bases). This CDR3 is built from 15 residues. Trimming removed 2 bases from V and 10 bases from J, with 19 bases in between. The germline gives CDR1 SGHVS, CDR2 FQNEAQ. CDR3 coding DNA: TGTGCCAGCAGCTTAATGCGGGCCCTAGTCGCGGCGCAGTATTTT. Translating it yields CASSLMRALVAAQYF.

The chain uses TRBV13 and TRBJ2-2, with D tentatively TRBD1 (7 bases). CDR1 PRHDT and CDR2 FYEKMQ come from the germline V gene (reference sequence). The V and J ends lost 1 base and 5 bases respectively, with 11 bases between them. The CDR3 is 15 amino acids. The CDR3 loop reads CASSLVQGRTGELFF. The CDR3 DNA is TGTGCCAGCAGCTTAGTACAGGGGAGGACCGGGGAGCTGTTTTTT.

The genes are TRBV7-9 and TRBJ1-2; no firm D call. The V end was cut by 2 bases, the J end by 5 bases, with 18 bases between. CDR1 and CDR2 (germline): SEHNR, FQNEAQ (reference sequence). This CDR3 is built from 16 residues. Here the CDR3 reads CASSLIQLGLGYGYTF. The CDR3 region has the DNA TGTGCCAGCAGCTTAATTCAACTGGGCCTCGGATATGGCTACACCTTC.

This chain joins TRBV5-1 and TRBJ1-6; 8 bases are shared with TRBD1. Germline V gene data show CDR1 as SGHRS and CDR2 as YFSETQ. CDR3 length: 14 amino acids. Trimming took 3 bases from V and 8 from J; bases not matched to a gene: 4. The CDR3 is CASSYTGGDSPLHF. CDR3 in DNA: TGCGCCAGCAGCTACACAGGGGGGGATTCACCCCTCCACTTT.

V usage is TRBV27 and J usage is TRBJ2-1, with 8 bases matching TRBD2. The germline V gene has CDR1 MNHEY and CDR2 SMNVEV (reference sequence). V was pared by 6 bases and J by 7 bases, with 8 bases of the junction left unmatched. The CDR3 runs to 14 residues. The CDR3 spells CASRASGPYNEQFF. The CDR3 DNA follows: TGTGCCAGCAGGGCTAGCGGGCCGTATAATGAGCAGTTCTTC.

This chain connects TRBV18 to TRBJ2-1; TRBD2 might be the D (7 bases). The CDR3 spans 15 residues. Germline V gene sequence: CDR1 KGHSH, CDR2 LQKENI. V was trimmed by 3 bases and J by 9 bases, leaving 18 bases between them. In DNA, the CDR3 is TGTGCCAGCTCACCGCTCGGGGGGCCGGATTTTGAGCAGTTCTTC. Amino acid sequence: CASSPLGGPDFEQFF.

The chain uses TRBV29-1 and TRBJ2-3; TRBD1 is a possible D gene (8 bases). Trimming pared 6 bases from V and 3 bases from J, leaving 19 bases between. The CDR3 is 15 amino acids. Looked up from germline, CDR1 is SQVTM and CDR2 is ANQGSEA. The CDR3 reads CSVARTGRGTDTQYF. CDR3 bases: TGCAGCGTCGCCAGGACAGGGAGGGGGACAGATACGCAGTATTTT.

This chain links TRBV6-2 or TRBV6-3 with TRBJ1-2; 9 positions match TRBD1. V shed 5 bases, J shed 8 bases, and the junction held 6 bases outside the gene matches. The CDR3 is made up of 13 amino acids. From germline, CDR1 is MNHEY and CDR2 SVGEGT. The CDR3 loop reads CASSPGTGYGYTF. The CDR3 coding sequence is TGTGCCAGCAGTCCCGGGACAGGGTACGGCTACACCTTC.

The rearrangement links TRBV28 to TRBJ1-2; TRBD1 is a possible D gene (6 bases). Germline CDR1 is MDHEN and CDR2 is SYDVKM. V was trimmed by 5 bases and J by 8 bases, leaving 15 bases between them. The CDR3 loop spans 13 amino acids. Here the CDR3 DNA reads TGTGCCAGCAGTCTCCCAGGGGTCAAAGGCTACACCTTC. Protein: CASSLPGVKGYTF.

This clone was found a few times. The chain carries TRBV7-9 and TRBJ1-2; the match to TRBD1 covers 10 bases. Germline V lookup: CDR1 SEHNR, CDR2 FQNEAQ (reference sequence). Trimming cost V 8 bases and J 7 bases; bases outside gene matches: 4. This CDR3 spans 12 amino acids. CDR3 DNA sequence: TGTGCCAGCCGACAGGGGGCGTCTGGCTACACCTTC. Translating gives CASRQGASGYTF. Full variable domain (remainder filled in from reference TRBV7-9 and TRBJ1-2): DTGVSQNPRHKITKRGQNVTFRCDPISEHNRLYWYRQTLGQGPEFLTYFQNEAQLEKSRLLSDRFSAERPKGSFSTLEIQRTEQGDSAMYLCASRQGASGYTFGSGTRLTVV.

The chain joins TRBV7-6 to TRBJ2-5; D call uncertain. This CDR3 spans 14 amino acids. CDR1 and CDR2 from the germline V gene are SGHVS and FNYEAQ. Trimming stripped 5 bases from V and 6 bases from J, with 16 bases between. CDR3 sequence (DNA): TGTGCCAGCAGCCTCCTAACAGAGTTCAAGACCCAGTACTTC. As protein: CASSLLTEFKTQYF.

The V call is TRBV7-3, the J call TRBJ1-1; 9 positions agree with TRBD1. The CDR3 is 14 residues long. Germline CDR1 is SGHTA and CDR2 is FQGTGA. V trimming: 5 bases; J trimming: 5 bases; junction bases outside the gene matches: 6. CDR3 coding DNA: TGTGCCAGCAGCGCACAGGGGGCTCGGACTGAAGCTTTCTTT. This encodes CASSAQGARTEAFF.

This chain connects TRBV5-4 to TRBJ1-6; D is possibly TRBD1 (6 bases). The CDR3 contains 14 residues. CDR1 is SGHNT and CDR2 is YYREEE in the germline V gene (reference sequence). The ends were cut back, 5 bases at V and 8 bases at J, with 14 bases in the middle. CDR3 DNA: TGTGCCAGCAGACTAGACAGGACATATTCACCCCTCCACTTT. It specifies CASRLDRTYSPLHF.

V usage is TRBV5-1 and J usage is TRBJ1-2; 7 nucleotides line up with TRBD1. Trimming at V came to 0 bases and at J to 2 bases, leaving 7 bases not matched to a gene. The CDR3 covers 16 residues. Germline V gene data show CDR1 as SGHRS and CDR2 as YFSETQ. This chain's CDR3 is CASSLEVGGFNYGYTF. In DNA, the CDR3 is TGCGCCAGCAGCTTGGAAGTAGGGGGCTTCAACTATGGCTACACCTTC. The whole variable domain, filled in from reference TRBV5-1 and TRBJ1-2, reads KAGVTQTPRYLIKTRGQQVTLSCSPISGHRSVSWYQQTPGQGLQFLFEYFSETQRNKGNFPGRFSGRQFSNSRSEMNVSTLELGDSALYLCASSLEVGGFNYGYTFGSGTRLTVV.

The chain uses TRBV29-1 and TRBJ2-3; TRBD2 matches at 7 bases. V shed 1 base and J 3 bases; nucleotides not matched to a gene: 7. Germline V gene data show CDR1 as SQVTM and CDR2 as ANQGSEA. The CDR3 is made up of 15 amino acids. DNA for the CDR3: TGCAGCGTTGAAGGAGGGAGGCGGGGGACAGATACGCAGTATTTT. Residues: CSVEGGRRGTDTQYF.

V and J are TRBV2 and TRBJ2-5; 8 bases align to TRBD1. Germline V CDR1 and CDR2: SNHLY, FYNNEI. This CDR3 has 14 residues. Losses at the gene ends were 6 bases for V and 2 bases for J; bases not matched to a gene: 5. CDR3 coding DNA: TGTGCCAGCAGCACATACAGGGGGCAAGAGACCCAGTACTTC. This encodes CASSTYRGQETQYF.

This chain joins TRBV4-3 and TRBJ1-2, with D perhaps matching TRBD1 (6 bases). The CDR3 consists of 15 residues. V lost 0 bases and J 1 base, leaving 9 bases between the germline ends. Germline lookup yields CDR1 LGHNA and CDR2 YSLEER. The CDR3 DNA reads TGCGCCAGCAGCCAAGATACAGGGTTTAACTATGGCTACACCTTC. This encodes CASSQDTGFNYGYTF.

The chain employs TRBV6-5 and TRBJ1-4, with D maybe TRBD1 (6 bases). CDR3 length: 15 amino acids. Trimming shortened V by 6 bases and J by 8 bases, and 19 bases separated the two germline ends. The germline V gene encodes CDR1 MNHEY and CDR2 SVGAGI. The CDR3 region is CASRVLAGAGEKLFF. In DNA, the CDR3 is TGTGCCAGCAGGGTGTTAGCAGGGGCTGGAGAAAAACTGTTTTTT.

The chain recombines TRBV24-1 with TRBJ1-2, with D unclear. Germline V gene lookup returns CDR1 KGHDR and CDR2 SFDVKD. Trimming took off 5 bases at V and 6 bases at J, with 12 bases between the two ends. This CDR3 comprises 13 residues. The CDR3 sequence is CATSGSGFHGYTF. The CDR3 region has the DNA TGTGCCACCAGTGGTTCGGGGTTCCATGGCTACACCTTC.

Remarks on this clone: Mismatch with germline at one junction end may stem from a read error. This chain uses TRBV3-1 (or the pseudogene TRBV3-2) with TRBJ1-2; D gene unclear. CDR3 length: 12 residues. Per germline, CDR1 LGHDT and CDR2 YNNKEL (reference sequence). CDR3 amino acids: CASSQDLRRLAF. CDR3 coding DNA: TGTGCCAGCAGCCAAGATCTCCGCCGACTCGCCTTC.

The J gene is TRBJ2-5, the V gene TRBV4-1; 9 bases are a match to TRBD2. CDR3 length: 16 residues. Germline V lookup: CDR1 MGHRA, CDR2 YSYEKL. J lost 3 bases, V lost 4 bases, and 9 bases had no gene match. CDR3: CASSRDSGGRKETQYF. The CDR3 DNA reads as TGCGCCAGCAGCCGGGATAGCGGGGGACGTAAAGAGACCCAGTACTTC.

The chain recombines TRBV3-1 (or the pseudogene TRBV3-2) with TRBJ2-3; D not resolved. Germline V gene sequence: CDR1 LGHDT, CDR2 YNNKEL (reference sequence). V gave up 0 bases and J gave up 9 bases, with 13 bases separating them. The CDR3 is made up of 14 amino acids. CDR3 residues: CASSQDPFPPTQYF. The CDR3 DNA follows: TGTGCCAGCAGCCAAGACCCCTTCCCTCCGACGCAGTATTTT.

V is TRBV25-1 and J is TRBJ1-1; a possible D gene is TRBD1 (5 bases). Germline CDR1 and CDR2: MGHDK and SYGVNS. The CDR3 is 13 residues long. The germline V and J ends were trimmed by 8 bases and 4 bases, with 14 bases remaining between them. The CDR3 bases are TGTGCCAGCCATCCAGTGGGGGGCACTGAAGCTTTCTTT. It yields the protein CASHPVGGTEAFF.

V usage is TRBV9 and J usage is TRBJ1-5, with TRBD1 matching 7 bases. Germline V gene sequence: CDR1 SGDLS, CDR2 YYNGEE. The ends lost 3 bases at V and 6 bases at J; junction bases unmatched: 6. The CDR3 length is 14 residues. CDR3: CASSARGLGQPQHF. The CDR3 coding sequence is TGTGCCAGCAGCGCAAGGGGGCTAGGTCAGCCCCAGCATTTT.

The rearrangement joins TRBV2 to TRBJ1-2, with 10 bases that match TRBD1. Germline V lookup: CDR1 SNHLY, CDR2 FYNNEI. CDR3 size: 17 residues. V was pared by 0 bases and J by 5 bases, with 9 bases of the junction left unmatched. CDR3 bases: TGTGCCAGCAGTGAAGCTGACAGGGGGCTCCTTAAATATGGCTACACCTTC. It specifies CASSEADRGLLKYGYTF.

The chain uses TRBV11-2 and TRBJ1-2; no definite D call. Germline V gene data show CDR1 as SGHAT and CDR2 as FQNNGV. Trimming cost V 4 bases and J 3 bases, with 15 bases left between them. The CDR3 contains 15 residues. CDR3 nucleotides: TGTGCCAGCAGCTCACCCCGCCAGGCGCACTATGGCTACACCTTC. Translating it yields CASSSPRQAHYGYTF.

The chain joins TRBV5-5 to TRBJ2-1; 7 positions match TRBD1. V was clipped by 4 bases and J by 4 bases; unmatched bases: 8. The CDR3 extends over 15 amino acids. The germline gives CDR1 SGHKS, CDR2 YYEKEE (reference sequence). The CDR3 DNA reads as TGTGCCAGCAGCCCGGTAGGGGACAGTTACAATGAGCAGTTCTTC. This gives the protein CASSPVGDSYNEQFF.

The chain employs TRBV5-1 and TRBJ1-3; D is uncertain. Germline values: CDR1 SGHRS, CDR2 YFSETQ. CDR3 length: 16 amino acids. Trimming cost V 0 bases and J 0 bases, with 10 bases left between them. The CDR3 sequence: CASSLAPVSSGNTIYF. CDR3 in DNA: TGCGCCAGCAGCTTGGCTCCCGTATCCTCTGGAAACACCATATATTTT.

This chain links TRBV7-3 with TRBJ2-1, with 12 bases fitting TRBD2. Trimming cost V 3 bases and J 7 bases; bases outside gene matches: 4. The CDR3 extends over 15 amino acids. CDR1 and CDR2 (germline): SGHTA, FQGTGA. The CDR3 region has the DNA TGTGCCAGCAGCTTCGGACTAGCGGGGTATAATGAGCAGTTCTTC. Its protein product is CASSFGLAGYNEQFF.